Presented here are 28 T cell receptor beta chains from one specimen sequenced in a study of technical replicates of blood from several donors. Sequenced by immunoSEQ multiplex PCR; TCRdb stores in-frame clones only, minus some. The profile covers more than 65,000 clones, with about 95% appearing a single time and roughly 0.24% taken by the ten largest. The sequenced material came from T cells isolated from PBMCs. These receptors were collected from a human donor in good health.

The V and J genes are TRBV30 and TRBJ1-3; D might be TRBD1 (6 bases). The CDR3 spans 14 residues. Germline V gene sequence: CDR1 GTSNPN, CDR2 SVGIG (reference sequence). The V end was cut by 2 bases, the J end by 10 bases, with 18 bases between. In nucleotides, the CDR3 is TGTGCCTGGAGTTGGGGGCAGGGGCGAGGTACCATATATTTT. Translation gives CAWSWGQGRGTIYF.

V gene TRBV6-1 combines with J gene TRBJ2-1, with TRBD1 matching 9 bases. Germline values: CDR1 MNHNS, CDR2 SASEGT. Losses at the gene ends were 10 bases for V and 1 base for J; bases not matched to a gene: 8. The CDR3 covers 15 residues. The CDR3 coding sequence is TGTGCCACCTGGTTCGGACAGGGGTCCTACAATGAGCAGTTCTTC. This encodes CATWFGQGSYNEQFF.

This chain uses TRBV28 with TRBJ2-1; D possibly corresponds to TRBD2 (6 bases). V was cut by 10 bases and J by 4 bases, with 11 bases left in between. The CDR3 is 12 residues long. CDR1 and CDR2 from the germline V gene are MDHEN and SYDVKM. As DNA, the CDR3 is TGTGCCACGGCTAGCGCATACAATGAGCAGTTCTTC. It translates to CATASAYNEQFF.

The chain is built from TRBV2 and TRBJ2-7; 10 bases match TRBD1. V gave up 7 bases and J gave up 1 base; unmatched junction bases: 10. The CDR3 runs to 16 residues. CDR1 is SNHLY and CDR2 is FYNNEI in the germline V gene. The DNA for the CDR3 is TGTGCCAGCAAGGACCCCGGGACAGGGGTTTCCTACGAGCAGTACTTC. Translated: CASKDPGTGVSYEQYF.

V is TRBV6-5 and J is TRBJ2-1; 10 bases map to TRBD2. Germline V lookup: CDR1 MNHEY, CDR2 SVGAGI. This CDR3 contains 16 residues. Trimming took 4 bases from V and 6 from J; bases not matched to a gene: 9. The CDR3 nucleotides are TGTGCCAGCAGTTCTCGTAGCGGGGGGCCGATCAATGAGCAGTTCTTC. Its protein product is CASSSRSGGPINEQFF.

The V call is TRBV6-1, the J call TRBJ2-7; TRBD1 aligns across 10 bases. V was clipped by 10 bases and J by 3 bases; unmatched bases: 6. The CDR3 is made up of 13 amino acids. Germline CDR1 MNHNS, CDR2 SASEGT. The CDR3: CATNRDRGYEQYF. The CDR3 DNA follows: TGTGCCACGAACCGGGACAGGGGCTACGAGCAGTACTTC.

The genes are TRBV7-8 and TRBJ2-1; 8 bases match TRBD2. This CDR3 is 17 amino acids long. The germline CDR1 and CDR2 sequences are SGHVS and FQNEAQ. J lost 6 bases, V lost 4 bases, and 14 bases had no gene match. The CDR3 DNA is TGTGCCAGCAGCTCACCTTCGGGGGGGAGTGAAACCAATGAGCAGTTCTTC. Its translation is CASSSPSGGSETNEQFF. The full variable domain, in which reference TRBV7-8 and TRBJ2-1 provide the parts outside the CDR3, is GAGVSQSPRYKVAKRGQDVALRCDPISGHVSLFWYQQALGQGPEFLTYFQNEAQLDKSGLPSDRFFAERPEGSVSTLKIQRTQQEDSAVYLCASSSPSGGSETNEQFFGPGTRLTVL.

The chain carries TRBV7-9 and TRBJ2-7; D might be TRBD1 (8 bases). Trimming removed 5 bases at V and 5 bases at J, with 28 bases between. Germline V gives CDR1 SEHNR, CDR2 FQNEAQ (reference sequence). The CDR3 loop spans 18 amino acids. The CDR3 nucleotides are TGTGCCAGCAGCCTCCCTATATCCAGGGGGCGGGGGATGGACGAGCAGTACTTC. Protein: CASSLPISRGRGMDEQYF. Filled out from reference TRBV7-9 and TRBJ2-7, the complete variable domain reads DTGVSQNPRHKITKRGQNVTFRCDPISEHNRLYWYRQTLGQGPEFLTYFQNEAQLEKSRLLSDRFSAERPKGSFSTLEIQRTEQGDSAMYLCASSLPISRGRGMDEQYFGPGTRLTVT.

The chain employs TRBV5-1 and TRBJ1-1, with D possibly matching TRBD1 (5 bases). CDR1 and CDR2 (germline): SGHRS, YFSETQ. The length of the CDR3 is 13 residues. The germline V and J ends were trimmed by 0 bases and 5 bases, with 8 bases remaining between them. This CDR3 reads CASSLEGWTEAFF. The DNA of the CDR3 is TGCGCCAGCAGCTTGGAGGGGTGGACTGAAGCTTTCTTT.

The gene calls are TRBV28 and TRBJ2-1, with a possible D match to TRBD2 (6 bases). With 0 bases removed from V and 5 bases from J, the gap between germline ends came to 11 bases. The length of the CDR3 is 15 residues. The germline V gene has CDR1 MDHEN and CDR2 SYDVKM. In DNA, the CDR3 is TGTGCCAGCAGTTTATGGCGATTAGCGGACAATGAGCAGTTCTTC. Translation: CASSLWRLADNEQFF.

In DNA, the CDR3 is TGCGCCAGCAGAATGTTACAGGGGGCTTATTCACCCCTCCACTTT. It codes for CASRMLQGAYSPLHF. The V and J genes are TRBV5-1 and TRBJ1-6, with TRBD1 matching over 9 bases. V shed 5 bases and J 8 bases; nucleotides not matched to a gene: 8. The CDR3 contains 15 residues. Germline values: CDR1 SGHRS, CDR2 YFSETQ.

The gene calls are TRBV4-2 and TRBJ2-1; no definite D call. The germline CDR1 and CDR2 sequences are LGHNA and YNFKEQ. The CDR3 has 16 residues. Trimming took 1 base from V and 3 from J, leaving 13 bases between them. The CDR3 bases are TGTGCCAGCAGCCAAGGGTCAAGTCTAGACTACAATGAGCAGTTCTTC. The encoded protein is CASSQGSSLDYNEQFF.

The chain links TRBV27 to TRBJ1-2; 7 bases are shared with TRBD1. The CDR3 has 14 amino acids. The trim removed 6 bases at V and 3 bases at J, leaving 7 bases unmatched. Per the germline V gene, CDR1 is MNHEY and CDR2 is SMNVEV (reference sequence). CDR3 bases: TGTGCCAGCAGGTCGCCAGGGGGATACTATGGCTACACCTTC. Translation gives CASRSPGGYYGYTF.

V usage is TRBV2 and J usage is TRBJ1-2; no definite D call. The length of the CDR3 is 11 residues. V was pared by 5 bases and J by 10 bases, with 11 bases between. Germline loops: CDR1 SNHLY, CDR2 FYNNEI. The CDR3 DNA reads as TGTGCCAGCAGTTACAGAGACCTCTACACCTTC. Encoded protein: CASSYRDLYTF.

The rearrangement links TRBV28 to TRBJ2-7, with a weak D call TRBD2 (5 bases). The CDR3 extends over 14 amino acids. Germline CDR1 is MDHEN and CDR2 is SYDVKM. Trimming stripped 5 bases from V and 3 bases from J, with 14 bases between. CDR3 sequence (DNA): TGTGCCAGCAGTCCACCCGCACGGGGCTACGAGCAGTACTTC. Amino acid sequence: CASSPPARGYEQYF.

The chain recombines TRBV27 with TRBJ1-2; 8 bases map to TRBD1. Trimming took 5 bases from V and 4 from J; bases not matched to a gene: 12. Germline V CDR1 and CDR2: MNHEY, SMNVEV (reference sequence). CDR3 length: 16 residues. CDR3 residues: CASSQRQGPRPYGYTF. The CDR3 region has the DNA TGTGCCAGCAGTCAAAGACAGGGGCCAAGACCCTATGGCTACACCTTC.

The V call is TRBV6-6, the J call TRBJ1-4; tentative D call: TRBD1 (6 bases). V lost 6 bases, J lost 6 bases, and 14 bases lay in between. CDR1 MNHNY and CDR2 SVGAGI come from the germline V gene (reference sequence). The CDR3 consists of 14 residues. Here the CDR3 DNA reads TGTGCCAGCAGGCTCACAGGGATCTATGAAAAACTGTTTTTT. Translation: CASRLTGIYEKLFF.

This clone appeared once. This chain connects TRBV28 to TRBJ1-4; TRBD1 agrees at 7 bases. CDR3 length: 14 residues. Germline trimming cut 6 bases from V and 7 bases from J; bases unmatched to any gene: 8. The germline CDR1 and CDR2 sequences are MDHEN and SYDVKM. CDR3 DNA sequence: TGTGCCAGCAGGGCGACAGGGAAGGGTGAAAAACTGTTTTTT. As protein: CASRATGKGEKLFF.

V is TRBV2 and J is TRBJ2-5; TRBD2 matches at 10 bases. Trimming cost V 6 bases and J 5 bases; bases outside gene matches: 15. The length of the CDR3 is 17 residues. Germline lookup yields CDR1 SNHLY and CDR2 FYNNEI. CDR3 residues: CASSLLSSGRAWETQYF. The CDR3 region has the DNA TGTGCCAGCAGCTTATTGTCGAGCGGGAGGGCCTGGGAGACCCAGTACTTC. Combining the CDR3 with reference TRBV2 and TRBJ2-5 gives the whole variable domain EPEVTQTPSHQVTQMGQEVILRCVPISNHLYFYWYRQILGQKVEFLVSFYNNEISEKSEIFDDQFSVERPDGSNFTLKIRSTKLEDSAMYFCASSLLSSGRAWETQYFGPGTRLLVL.

The CDR3 protein is CASSQTITGFHTF. The CDR3 DNA is TGCGCCAGCAGCCAAACCATAACAGGTTTTCACACCTTC. J is TRBJ1-2 and V is TRBV4-1; D perhaps matches TRBD1 (5 bases). The V end was cut by 2 bases, the J end by 12 bases, with 16 bases between. CDR1 and CDR2 (germline): MGHRA, YSYEKL. The CDR3 runs to 13 residues.

V and J are TRBV5-4 and TRBJ2-1, with 8 bases that match TRBD2. This CDR3 comprises 14 residues. V lost 3 bases, J lost 7 bases, and 6 bases stayed unmatched. From germline, CDR1 is SGHNT and CDR2 YYREEE (reference sequence). The CDR3 region is CASSWGGGLNEQFF. The CDR3, as DNA: TGTGCCAGCAGCTGGGGCGGGGGGCTGAATGAGCAGTTCTTC.

This chain connects TRBV5-1 to TRBJ1-5; perhaps TRBD1 as D (5 bases). Germline V lookup: CDR1 SGHRS, CDR2 YFSETQ. The CDR3 is made up of 15 amino acids. Between the trimmed V and J ends, which lost 0 bases and 5 bases, there was a span of 12 bases. The CDR3 loop reads CASSLEGTGDQPQHF. In DNA form, the CDR3 reads TGCGCCAGCAGCTTGGAAGGGACGGGAGATCAGCCCCAGCATTTT.

The chain recombines TRBV25-1 with TRBJ2-7; 7 bases fit TRBD1. This CDR3 spans 14 amino acids. Germline V gene sequence: CDR1 MGHDK, CDR2 SYGVNS. With 4 bases clipped from V and 5 bases from J, the junction kept 8 bases outside the gene matches. CDR3 bases: TGTGCCAGCAGTGCGTGGACAGGCGGAAACGAGCAGTACTTC. Amino acids: CASSAWTGGNEQYF.

The rearrangement joins TRBV5-1 to TRBJ2-5; TRBD2 aligns across 11 bases. The CDR3 contains 16 residues. The V gene end was trimmed by 4 bases and the J gene end by 1 base; junction bases not matched to a gene: 6. The germline CDR1 and CDR2 sequences are SGHRS and YFSETQ. The CDR3 reads CASSRGTSGAQETQYF. The DNA of the CDR3 is TGCGCCAGCAGCAGGGGGACTAGCGGAGCCCAAGAGACCCAGTACTTC. The whole variable domain, remainder taken from reference TRBV5-1 and TRBJ2-5, is KAGVTQTPRYLIKTRGQQVTLSCSPISGHRSVSWYQQTPGQGLQFLFEYFSETQRNKGNFPGRFSGRQFSNSRSEMNVSTLELGDSALYLCASSRGTSGAQETQYFGPGTRLLVL.

This sequence joins TRBV28 and TRBJ2-7; 9 bases match TRBD1. The V gene end was trimmed by 5 bases and the J gene end by 4 bases; junction bases not matched to a gene: 9. Germline CDR1 is MDHEN and CDR2 is SYDVKM. The CDR3 has 15 amino acids. CDR3 sequence: CASSPLGQGGYEQYF. CDR3 DNA sequence: TGTGCCAGCAGTCCATTGGGACAGGGAGGTTACGAGCAGTACTTC.

V usage is TRBV10-3 and J usage is TRBJ2-3; perhaps TRBD2 as D (5 bases). The CDR3 totals 14 residues. Trimming pared 4 bases from V and 2 bases from J, leaving 10 bases between. Germline CDR1 and CDR2: ENHRY and SYGVKD. CDR3 sequence (DNA): TGTGCCATCAGTGGGACTTCAGTCACAGATACGCAGTATTTT. Its protein is CAISGTSVTDTQYF.

This clone was observed a handful of times. J is TRBJ2-1 and V is TRBV7-9, with 11 bases identical to TRBD2. This CDR3 has 17 amino acids. The germline V gene encodes CDR1 SEHNR and CDR2 FQNEAQ (reference sequence). With V trimmed by 4 bases and J by 4 bases, 9 bases remained unmatched. CDR3 sequence: CASSYSRLAGHYNEQFF. Written as DNA, the CDR3 is TGTGCCAGCAGCTATTCCCGACTAGCGGGGCATTACAATGAGCAGTTCTTC.

This sequence joins TRBV5-4 and TRBJ2-5; tentatively, D is TRBD2 (5 bases). Trimming pared 2 bases from V and 2 bases from J, leaving 7 bases between. Per the germline V gene, CDR1 is SGHNT and CDR2 is YYREEE (reference sequence). The CDR3 loop spans 13 amino acids. CDR3 residues: CASSLLGQETQYF. In DNA form, the CDR3 reads TGTGCCAGCAGCTTACTAGGACAAGAGACCCAGTACTTC.